In this sample, the clone carrying this TCR beta chain turned up once. The CDR3 sequence is 12 residues long. Per germline, CDR1 MNHEY and CDR2 SVGAGI. V lost 5 bases, J lost 8 bases, and 1 base stayed unmatched. The source of the sample is a study of blood T cell repertoires in COVID-19. TCRdb's table, derived via immunoSEQ multiplex PCR, lists solely in-frame clones and lacks some. Of around 300,000 clones listed, 88% were seen once; the top ten hold about 8.5%. The TCR was taken from a man aged 18 to 30 with active or convalescent COVID-19. Sequenced sample: peripheral blood. The chain combines TRBV6-5 with TRBJ1-2, with 11 nucleotides matching TRBD1. CDR3 nucleotide sequence: TGTGCCAGCAGTCGGACAGGGGGCGGCTACACCTTC. It is translated as CASSRTGGGYTF.